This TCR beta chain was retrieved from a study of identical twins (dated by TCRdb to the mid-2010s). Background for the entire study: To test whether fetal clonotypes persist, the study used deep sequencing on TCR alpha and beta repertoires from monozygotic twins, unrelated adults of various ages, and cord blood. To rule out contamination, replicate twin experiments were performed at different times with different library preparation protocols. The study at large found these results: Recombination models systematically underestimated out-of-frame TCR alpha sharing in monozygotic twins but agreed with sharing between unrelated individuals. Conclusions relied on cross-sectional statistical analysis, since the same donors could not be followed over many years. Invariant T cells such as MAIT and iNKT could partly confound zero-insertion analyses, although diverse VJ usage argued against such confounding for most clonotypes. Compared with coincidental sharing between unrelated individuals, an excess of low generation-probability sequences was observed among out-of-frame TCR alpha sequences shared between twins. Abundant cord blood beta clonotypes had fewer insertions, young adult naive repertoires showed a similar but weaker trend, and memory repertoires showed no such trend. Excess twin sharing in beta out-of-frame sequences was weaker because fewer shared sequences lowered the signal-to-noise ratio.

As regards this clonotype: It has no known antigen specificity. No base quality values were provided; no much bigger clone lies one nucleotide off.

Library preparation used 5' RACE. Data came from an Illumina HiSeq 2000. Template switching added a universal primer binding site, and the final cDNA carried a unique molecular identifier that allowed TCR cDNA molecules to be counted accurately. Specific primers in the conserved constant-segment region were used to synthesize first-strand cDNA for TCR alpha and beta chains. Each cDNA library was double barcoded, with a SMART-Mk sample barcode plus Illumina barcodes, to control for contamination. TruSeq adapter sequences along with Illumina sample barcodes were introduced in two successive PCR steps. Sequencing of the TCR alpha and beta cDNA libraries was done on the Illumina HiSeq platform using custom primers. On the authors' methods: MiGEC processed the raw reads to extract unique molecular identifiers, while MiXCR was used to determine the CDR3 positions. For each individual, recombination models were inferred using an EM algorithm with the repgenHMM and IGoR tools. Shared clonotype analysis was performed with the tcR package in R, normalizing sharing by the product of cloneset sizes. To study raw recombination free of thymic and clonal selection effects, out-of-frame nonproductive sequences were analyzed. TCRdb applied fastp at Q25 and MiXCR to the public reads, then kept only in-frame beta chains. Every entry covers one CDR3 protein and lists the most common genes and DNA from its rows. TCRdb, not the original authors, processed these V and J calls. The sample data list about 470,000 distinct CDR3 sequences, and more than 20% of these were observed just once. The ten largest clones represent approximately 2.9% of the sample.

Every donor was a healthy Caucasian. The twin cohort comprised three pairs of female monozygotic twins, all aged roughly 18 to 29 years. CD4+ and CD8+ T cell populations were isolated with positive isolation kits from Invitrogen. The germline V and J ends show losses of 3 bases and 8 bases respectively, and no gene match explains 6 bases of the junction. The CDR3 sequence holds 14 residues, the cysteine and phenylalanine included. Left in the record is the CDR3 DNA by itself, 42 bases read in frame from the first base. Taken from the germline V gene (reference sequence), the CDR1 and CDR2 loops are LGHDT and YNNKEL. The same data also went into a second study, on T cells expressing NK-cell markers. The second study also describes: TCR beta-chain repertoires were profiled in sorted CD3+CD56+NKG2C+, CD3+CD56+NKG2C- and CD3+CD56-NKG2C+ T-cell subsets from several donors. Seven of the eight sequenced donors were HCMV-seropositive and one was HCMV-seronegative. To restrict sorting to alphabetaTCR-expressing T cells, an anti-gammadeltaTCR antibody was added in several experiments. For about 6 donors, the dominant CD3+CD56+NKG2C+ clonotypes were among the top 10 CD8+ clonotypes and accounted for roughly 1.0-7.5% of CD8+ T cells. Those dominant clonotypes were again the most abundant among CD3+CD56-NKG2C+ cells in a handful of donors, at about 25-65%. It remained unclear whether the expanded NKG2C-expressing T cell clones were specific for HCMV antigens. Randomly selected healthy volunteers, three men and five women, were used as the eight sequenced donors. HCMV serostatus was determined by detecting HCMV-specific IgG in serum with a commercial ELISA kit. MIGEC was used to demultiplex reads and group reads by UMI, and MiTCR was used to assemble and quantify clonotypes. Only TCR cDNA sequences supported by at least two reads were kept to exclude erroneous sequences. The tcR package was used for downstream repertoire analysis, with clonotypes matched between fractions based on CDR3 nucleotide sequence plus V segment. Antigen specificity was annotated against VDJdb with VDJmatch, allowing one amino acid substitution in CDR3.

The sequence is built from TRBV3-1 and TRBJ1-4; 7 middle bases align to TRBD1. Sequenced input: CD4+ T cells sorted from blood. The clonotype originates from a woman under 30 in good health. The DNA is TGTGCCAGCAGCCACGGACAGGCTGGCGAAAAACTGTTTTTT. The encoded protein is CASSHGQAGEKLFF.